This TCR beta chain was documented in a study of CXCR3-negative and CXCR3-positive naive CD8 T cells. For the study at large: Summed over all libraries, TRB reads came to around 130 million, with about 1.5 +/- 0.3 million per library. General observations from the study: Naive CXCR3-positive and CXCR3-negative cells shared TRBV-TRBJ usage; memory cells diverged.

UMI-labeled TRB cDNA libraries were prepared by 5' RACE. With the 5' RACE reads reprocessed, TCRdb shows one record per CDR3 protein and no DNA. This sample carries 30,000 to 40,000 distinct CDR3 sequences, with more than 12% going to the ten biggest clones. As for this clonotype: Its antigen is undetermined.

CDR1 and CDR2 from the germline V gene are SEHNR and FQNEAQ (reference sequence). This CDR3 region has 13 residues. The clonotype was recovered from a human donor in good health. Some clones in this sample may be carry-over from other donors' samples. The sequenced sample was memory CD8+ T cells from blood. V gene TRBV7-9 combines with J gene TRBJ2-7; TCRdb designates TRBD2, a call that cannot be tested without DNA. This CDR3 is CASSYAGNYEQYF.